This TCR beta chain is from a study of CD8 T cells in Susac syndrome. V gave up 4 bases and J gave up 6 bases, with 16 bases separating them. Germline-derived CDR1 and CDR2 are KGHSH and LQKENI. The CDR3 is 15 amino acids. The authors reverse transcribed roughly 0.5 to 1 ug RNA with random hexamers. Amplification of TCR beta CDR3 by immunoSEQ multiplex PCR spanned 54 Vbeta and 13 Jbeta. TCRdb reprocessed the immunoSEQ multiplex PCR reads via MiXCR and lists one record per CDR3 protein. Among a few hundred thousand distinct CDR3 sequences listed, roughly 96% were seen once. Sequencing of TCR beta was undertaken in CD8+ and CD4+ T cells derived from blood. The multiple sclerosis control cohort comprised treatment-naive individuals presenting with stable or active relapsing-remitting disease. Negative isolation yielded CD4+ and CD8+ T cells, and FACS enriched TEMRA cells.

The sample comprised CD4+ T cells from PBMCs. This rearrangement joins TRBV18 to TRBJ2-1; D unclear. The receptor was isolated from a human donor with multiple sclerosis. The CDR3 loop is CASSRSQVQPNEQFF. The CDR3 DNA follows: TGTGCCAGCTCACGAAGCCAGGTCCAGCCCAATGAGCAGTTCTTC.